This T cell receptor (beta chain) stems from a study of cytomegalovirus exposure and HLA in healthy donors. General study results and limits: The study found most TCR sequences rare, yet found some public TCRs in many donors. Specificity of a few CMV-associated chains for CMV antigens was verified in vitro.

Regarding this clone: No antigen is known for it.

Method: immunoSEQ multiplex PCR; TCRdb's copy keeps in-frame clones and lacks some. In the table there are some 120,000 clones, roughly 90% of which are singletons. The germline CDR1 and CDR2 sequences are SEHNR and FQNEAQ (reference sequence). J gave up 7 bases and V 5 bases, and 11 bases lay outside the gene matches. The CDR3 is made up of 17 amino acids. This receptor was obtained from a woman aged 18-29 years in good health and CMV-seronegative. This chain links TRBV7-9 with TRBJ2-3, with TRBD2 identical over 14 bases. The sequencing input was PBMCs. The CDR3 loop reads CASSPPRLAGGRNTQYF. CDR3 nucleotides: TGTGCCAGCAGCCCACCCCGACTAGCGGGAGGGCGGAATACGCAGTATTTT.